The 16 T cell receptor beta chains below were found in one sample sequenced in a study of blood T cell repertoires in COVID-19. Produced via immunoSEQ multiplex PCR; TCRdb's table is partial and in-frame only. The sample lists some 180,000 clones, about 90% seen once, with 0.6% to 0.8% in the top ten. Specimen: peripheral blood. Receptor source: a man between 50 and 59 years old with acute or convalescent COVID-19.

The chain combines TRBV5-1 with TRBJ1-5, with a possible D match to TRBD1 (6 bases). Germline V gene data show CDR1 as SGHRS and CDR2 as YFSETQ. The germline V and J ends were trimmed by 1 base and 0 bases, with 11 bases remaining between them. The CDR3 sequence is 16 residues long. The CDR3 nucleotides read TGCGCCAGCAGCTTGCAGGGGCCGTATAGCAATCAGCCCCAGCATTTT. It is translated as CASSLQGPYSNQPQHF.

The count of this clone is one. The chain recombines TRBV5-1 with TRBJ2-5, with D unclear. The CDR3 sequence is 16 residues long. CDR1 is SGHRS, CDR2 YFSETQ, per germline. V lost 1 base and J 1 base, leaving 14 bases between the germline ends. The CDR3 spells CASSLSVSVLQETQYF. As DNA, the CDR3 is TGCGCCAGCAGCTTGTCGGTCAGCGTGCTCCAAGAGACCCAGTACTTC.

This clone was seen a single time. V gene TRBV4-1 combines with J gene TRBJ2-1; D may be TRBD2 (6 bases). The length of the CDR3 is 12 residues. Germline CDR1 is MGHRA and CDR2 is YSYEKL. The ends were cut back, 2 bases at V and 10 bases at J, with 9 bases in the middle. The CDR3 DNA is TGCGCCAGCAGCCAACCGAGCGGGGAGCAGTTCTTC. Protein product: CASSQPSGEQFF.

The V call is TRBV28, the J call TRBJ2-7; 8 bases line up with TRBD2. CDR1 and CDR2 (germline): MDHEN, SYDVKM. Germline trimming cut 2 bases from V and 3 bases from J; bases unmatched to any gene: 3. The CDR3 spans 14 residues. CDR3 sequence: CASSLGTRLYEQYF. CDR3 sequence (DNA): TGTGCCAGCAGTTTAGGGACTAGACTCTACGAGCAGTACTTC.

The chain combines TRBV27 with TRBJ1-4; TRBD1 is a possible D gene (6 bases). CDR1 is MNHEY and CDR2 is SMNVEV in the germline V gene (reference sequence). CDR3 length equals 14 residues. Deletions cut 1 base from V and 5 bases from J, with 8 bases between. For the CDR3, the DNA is TGTGCCAGCAGTTTATATCAGGGGAATGAAAAACTGTTTTTT. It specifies CASSLYQGNEKLFF.

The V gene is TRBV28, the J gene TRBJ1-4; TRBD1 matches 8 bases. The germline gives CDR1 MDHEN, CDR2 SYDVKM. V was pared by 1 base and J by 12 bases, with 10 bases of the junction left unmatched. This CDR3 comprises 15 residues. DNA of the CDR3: TGTGCCAGCAGTTTATTCGGGACAGGTAGAGGCGAACTGTTTTTT. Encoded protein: CASSLFGTGRGELFF.

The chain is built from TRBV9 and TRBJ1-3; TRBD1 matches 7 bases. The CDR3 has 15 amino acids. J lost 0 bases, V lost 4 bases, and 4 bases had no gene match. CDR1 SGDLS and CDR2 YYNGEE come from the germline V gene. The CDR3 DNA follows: TGTGCCAGCAGCACACAGGGGAGCTCTGGAAACACCATATATTTT. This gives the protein CASSTQGSSGNTIYF.

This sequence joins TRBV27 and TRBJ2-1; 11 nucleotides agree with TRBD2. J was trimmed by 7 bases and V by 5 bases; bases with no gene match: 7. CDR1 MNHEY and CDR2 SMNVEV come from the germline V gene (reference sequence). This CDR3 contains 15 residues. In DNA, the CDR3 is TGTGCCAGCAGTCCGGGTCCTAGCGGGGGGAATGAGCAGTTCTTC. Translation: CASSPGPSGGNEQFF.

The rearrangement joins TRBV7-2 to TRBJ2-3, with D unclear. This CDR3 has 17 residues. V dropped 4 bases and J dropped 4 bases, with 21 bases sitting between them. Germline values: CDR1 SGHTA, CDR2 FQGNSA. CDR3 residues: CASSSPPARSLADTQYF. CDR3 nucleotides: TGTGCCAGCAGCTCACCGCCGGCCCGTAGCCTGGCAGATACGCAGTATTTT.

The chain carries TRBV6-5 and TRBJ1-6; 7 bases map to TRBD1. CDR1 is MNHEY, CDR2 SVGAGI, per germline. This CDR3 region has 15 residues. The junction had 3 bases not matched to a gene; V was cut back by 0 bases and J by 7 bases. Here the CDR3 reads CASSYSGTANSPLHF. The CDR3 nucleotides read TGTGCCAGCAGTTACTCTGGGACAGCAAATTCACCCCTCCACTTT.

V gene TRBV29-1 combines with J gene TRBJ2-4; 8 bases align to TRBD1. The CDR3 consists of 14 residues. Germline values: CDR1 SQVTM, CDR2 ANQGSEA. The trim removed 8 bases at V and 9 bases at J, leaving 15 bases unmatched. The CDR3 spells CSSMTGASGGIQYF. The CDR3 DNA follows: TGCAGCTCGATGACAGGGGCTTCGGGCGGCATTCAGTACTTC.

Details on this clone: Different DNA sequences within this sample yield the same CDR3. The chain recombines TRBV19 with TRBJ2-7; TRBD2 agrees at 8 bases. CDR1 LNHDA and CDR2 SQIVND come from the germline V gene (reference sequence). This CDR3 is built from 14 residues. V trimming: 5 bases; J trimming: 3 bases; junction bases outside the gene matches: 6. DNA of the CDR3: TGTGCCAGTAGTTTCAGCGGGAGTAGCTACGAGCAGTACTTC. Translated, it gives CASSFSGSSYEQYF.

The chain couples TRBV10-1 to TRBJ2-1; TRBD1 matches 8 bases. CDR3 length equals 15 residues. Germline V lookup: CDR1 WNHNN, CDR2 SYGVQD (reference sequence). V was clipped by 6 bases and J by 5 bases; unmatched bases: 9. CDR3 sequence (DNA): TGCGCCAGCAGCCTCGGACAGGGTAGAGACAATGAGCAGTTCTTC. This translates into CASSLGQGRDNEQFF.

CDR3 in DNA: TGTGCCAGCAGCCCACGGGCAGGGGTCACTAATGAAAAACTGTTTTTT. It yields the protein CASSPRAGVTNEKLFF. The rearrangement links TRBV7-9 to TRBJ1-4, with D perhaps TRBD1 (6 bases). Trimming left V 5 bases short and J 2 bases short, with 15 bases between. Germline V gives CDR1 SEHNR, CDR2 FQNEAQ (reference sequence). The CDR3 length is 16 residues.

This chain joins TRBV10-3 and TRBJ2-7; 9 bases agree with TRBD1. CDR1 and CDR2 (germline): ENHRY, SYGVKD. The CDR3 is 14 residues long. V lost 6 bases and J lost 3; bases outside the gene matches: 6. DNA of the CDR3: TGTGCCATCAGCCCGGGACAGGGACGCTACGAGCAGTACTTC. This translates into CAISPGQGRYEQYF.

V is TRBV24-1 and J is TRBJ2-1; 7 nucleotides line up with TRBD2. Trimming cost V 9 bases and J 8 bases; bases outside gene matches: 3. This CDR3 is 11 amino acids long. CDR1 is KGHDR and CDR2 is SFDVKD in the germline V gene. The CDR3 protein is CATEGGDEQFF. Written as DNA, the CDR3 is TGTGCCACCGAGGGAGGGGATGAGCAGTTCTTC.